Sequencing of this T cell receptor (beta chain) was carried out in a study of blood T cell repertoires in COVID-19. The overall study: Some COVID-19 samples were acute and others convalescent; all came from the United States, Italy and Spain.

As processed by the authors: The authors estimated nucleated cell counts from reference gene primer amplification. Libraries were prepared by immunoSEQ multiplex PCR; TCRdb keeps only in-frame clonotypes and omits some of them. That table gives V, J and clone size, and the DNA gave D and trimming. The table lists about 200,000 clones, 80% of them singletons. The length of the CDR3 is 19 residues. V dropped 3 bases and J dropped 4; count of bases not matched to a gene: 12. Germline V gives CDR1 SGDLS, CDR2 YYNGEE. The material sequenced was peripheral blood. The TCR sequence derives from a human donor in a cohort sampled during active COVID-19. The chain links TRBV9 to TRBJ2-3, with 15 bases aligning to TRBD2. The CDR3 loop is CASSAGLAGGSGSSDTQYF. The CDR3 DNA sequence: TGTGCCAGCAGCGCAGGACTAGCGGGGGGGTCCGGGAGCTCAGATACGCAGTATTTT.